The 28 T cell receptor beta chains given below trace back to one sample, sequenced in a study of beta chain features in type 1 diabetes. The antigens these receptors bind are not known. Findings of the study overall: Type 1 diabetes patients had TCRB CDR3s that were shorter (moderately but significantly so) in all four CD4+ subsets.

Expressed TCRB transcripts were sequenced after all isolated RNA was converted to cDNA. This table comes from immunoSEQ multiplex PCR, and its TCRdb copy is limited to in-frame clones, with some not included. Seen here are 350,000 to 400,000 clones, around an eighth observed once, and the top ten hold 0.0095% to 0.011%. Sample: naive CD4+ T cells from blood. All receptors come from a young woman with type 1 diabetes.

The chain links TRBV7-2 to TRBJ2-7; 10 positions match TRBD2. In germline, CDR1 is SGHTA, CDR2 FQGNSA. The CDR3 extends over 16 amino acids. V lost 5 bases, J lost 5 bases, and 12 bases stayed unmatched. CDR3 sequence reads: CASSRDSGLAHDEQYF. CDR3 nucleotide sequence: TGTGCCAGCAGCAGAGACTCGGGACTAGCGCACGACGAGCAGTACTTC.

This clone has more than one count but fewer than ten. V is TRBV19 and J is TRBJ1-1; D might be TRBD1 (5 bases). The CDR3 consists of 14 residues. V lost 4 bases and J 1 base, leaving 10 bases between the germline ends. Per germline, CDR1 LNHDA and CDR2 SQIVND (reference sequence). The CDR3 is CASSTPTGNTEAFF. The CDR3 DNA reads as TGTGCCAGTAGTACACCTACAGGGAACACTGAAGCTTTCTTT. Based on the CDR3 plus reference TRBV19 and TRBJ1-1, the full variable domain is DGGITQSPKYLFRKEGQNVTLSCEQNLNHDAMYWYRQDPGQGLRLIYYSQIVNDFQKGDIAEGYSVSREKKESFPLTVTSAQKNPTAFYLCASSTPTGNTEAFFGQGTRLTVV.

This clone turned up a few times. The chain employs TRBV28 and TRBJ2-7; D uncertain. The CDR3 consists of 15 residues. Looked up from germline, CDR1 is MDHEN and CDR2 is SYDVKM. The germline V and J ends were trimmed by 5 bases and 2 bases, with 16 bases remaining between them. CDR3 residues: CASSGGTSTTYEQYF. The DNA of the CDR3 is TGTGCCAGCAGTGGTGGAACATCCACTACCTACGAGCAGTACTTC.

This clone was recorded a few times. V and J are TRBV4-3 and TRBJ1-2; tentatively, D is TRBD1 (6 bases). The V gene's germline CDR1 is LGHNA and CDR2 YSLEER. V lost 0 bases to trimming and J lost 8 bases, with 16 bases between them. CDR3 length equals 15 residues. CDR3 bases: TGCGCCAGCAGCCAAGAGAGACAGGCTCCCCGCGGCTACACCTTC. Translating gives CASSQERQAPRGYTF.

This clone occurred a few times. This chain links TRBV5-6 with TRBJ2-3; 8 bases are a match to TRBD2. After removal of 1 base from V and 6 bases from J, the junction contained 7 bases not matched to a gene. Germline-derived CDR1 and CDR2 are SGHDT and YYEEEE. The CDR3 runs to 15 residues. The CDR3 DNA is TGTGCCAGCAGCTTGCTCGGGGGGGCAGGGGATACGCAGTATTTT. It specifies CASSLLGGAGDTQYF.

The V and J genes are TRBV11-2 and TRBJ2-3; TRBD1 aligns across 10 bases. This CDR3 has 15 amino acids. Unmatched junction bases numbered 2, after V lost 1 base and J lost 4 bases. The germline gives CDR1 SGHAT, CDR2 FQNNGV. This CDR3 reads CASSLAGQGSDTQYF. In nucleotides, the CDR3 is TGTGCCAGCAGCTTAGCGGGACAGGGGTCAGATACGCAGTATTTT.

This clone was detected a few times. This chain connects TRBV7-3 to TRBJ1-1; 8 nucleotides align to TRBD1. The length of the CDR3 is 13 residues. Germline V lookup: CDR1 SGHTA, CDR2 FQGTGA. The V segment lost 6 bases and the J segment 4 bases; nucleotides outside the gene matches: 4. CDR3 in amino acids: CASSLTGVTEAFF. CDR3 bases: TGTGCCAGCAGTTTGACAGGGGTCACTGAAGCTTTCTTT.

Only a few counts were recorded for this clone. V usage is TRBV11-2 and J usage is TRBJ1-4; no clear D. The V and J ends lost 3 bases and 1 base respectively, with 9 bases between them. This CDR3 contains 15 residues. Germline V gives CDR1 SGHAT, CDR2 FQNNGV. DNA of the CDR3: TGTGCCAGCAGCTTTTCGACGGGAACTAATGAAAAACTGTTTTTT. It translates to CASSFSTGTNEKLFF. Drawing the rest from reference TRBV11-2 and TRBJ1-4, the complete variable domain is EAGVAQSPRYKIIEKRQSVAFWCNPISGHATLYWYQQILGQGPKLLIQFQNNGVVDDSQLPKDRFSAERLKGVDSTLKIQPAKLEDSAVYLCASSFSTGTNEKLFFGSGTQLSVL.

This clone was observed a few times. The chain uses TRBV29-1 and TRBJ2-6, with D possibly TRBD2 on 6 matching bases. V gave up 1 base and J gave up 2 bases, with 6 bases separating them. Germline V lookup: CDR1 SQVTM, CDR2 ANQGSEA. CDR3 length: 14 amino acids. CDR3 sequence reads: CSVEGGAGANVLTF. Here the CDR3 DNA reads TGCAGCGTTGAAGGCGGGGCTGGGGCCAACGTCCTGACTTTC.

This clone was seen a handful of times. The chain joins TRBV5-1 to TRBJ2-3; tentatively, D is TRBD2 (5 bases). The CDR3 is 12 residues long. Trimming left V 4 bases short and J 6 bases short, with 9 bases between. Germline V gene sequence: CDR1 SGHRS, CDR2 YFSETQ. DNA for the CDR3: TGCGCCAGCAGCAACACGGGGGATACGCAGTATTTT. Protein sequence: CASSNTGDTQYF.

This clone has just a few counts. This chain joins TRBV9 and TRBJ1-5; D gene ambiguous. V lost 0 bases and J lost 0, with 7 bases in between. In germline, CDR1 is SGDLS, CDR2 YYNGEE. The CDR3 has 15 amino acids. The CDR3, as DNA: TGTGCCAGCAGCGTAGCTGGGCTTAGCAATCAGCCCCAGCATTTT. Its translation is CASSVAGLSNQPQHF.

There are a few counts of this clone. V gene TRBV2 combines with J gene TRBJ2-1; TRBD2 agrees at 7 bases. The CDR3 is made up of 15 amino acids. Germline-derived CDR1 and CDR2 are SNHLY and FYNNEI. V lost 6 bases and J lost 8; bases outside the gene matches: 13. CDR3 in amino acids: CASRKLASGYDEQFF. CDR3 DNA: TGTGCCAGCAGGAAACTAGCGTCCGGTTACGATGAGCAGTTCTTC.

In DNA form, the CDR3 reads TGTGCCAGCAGTACGGGTCAAGAGACCCAGTACTTC. It encodes CASSTGQETQYF. The chain has TRBV28 and TRBJ2-5; D is undetermined. CDR3 size: 12 residues. V gave up 5 bases and J gave up 2 bases, with 6 bases separating them. Germline lookup yields CDR1 MDHEN and CDR2 SYDVKM.

This chain connects TRBV13 to TRBJ1-1; 7 bases fit TRBD1. This CDR3 spans 13 amino acids. Germline CDR1 is PRHDT and CDR2 is FYEKMQ (reference sequence). V gave up 6 bases and J gave up 6 bases; unmatched junction bases: 7. CDR3 amino acids: CASRATGAAEAFF. In nucleotides, the CDR3 is TGTGCCAGCAGAGCTACAGGGGCCGCTGAAGCTTTCTTT. Based on the CDR3 plus reference TRBV13 and TRBJ1-1, the full variable domain is AAGVIQSPRHLIKEKRETATLKCYPIPRHDTVYWYQQGPGQDPQFLISFYEKMQSDKGSIPDRFSAQQFSDYHSELNMSSLELGDSALYFCASRATGAAEAFFGQGTRLTVV.

V usage is TRBV5-1 and J usage is TRBJ1-4, with 9 bases identical to TRBD1. Germline values: CDR1 SGHRS, CDR2 YFSETQ. The V segment lost 5 bases and the J segment 7 bases; nucleotides outside the gene matches: 6. This CDR3 comprises 14 residues. CDR3 sequence reads: CASRSDRGSEKLFF. The CDR3 nucleotides read TGCGCCAGCAGATCGGACAGGGGATCTGAAAAACTGTTTTTT.

This clone was counted only a few times. The junction departs from germline at one end; a sequencing error may be responsible. The rearrangement uses TRBV5-4 and TRBJ2-7, with 7 bases aligning to TRBD2. The CDR3 runs 16 residues. Per germline, CDR1 SGHNT and CDR2 YYREEE (reference sequence). This CDR3 reads CASSPSAGKSSYEQCF. The CDR3 nucleotides are TGTGCCAGCAGCCCTTCAGCGGGGAAAAGCTCCTACGAGCAGTGCTTC.

The table lists this clone with a few counts. The chain couples TRBV20-1 to TRBJ1-1; weak D call: TRBD1 (5 bases). V lost 6 bases to trimming and J lost 10 bases, with 12 bases between them. Per the germline V gene, CDR1 is DFQATT and CDR2 is SNEGSKA (reference sequence). CDR3 size: 10 residues. The CDR3 loop is CSAGEGPAFF. CDR3 coding DNA: TGCAGTGCGGGGGAGGGGCCAGCTTTCTTT.

The sample holds a few counts of this clone. This chain uses TRBV7-9 with TRBJ2-7; 10 nucleotides line up with TRBD1. From germline, CDR1 is SEHNR and CDR2 FQNEAQ (reference sequence). V was pared by 2 bases and J by 9 bases, with 19 bases of the junction left unmatched. CDR3 length equals 18 residues. The CDR3 DNA is TGTGCCAGCAGCTTATCATTGAGACAGGGGGCGCTGATCATAGGGCAGTACTTC. Translation gives CASSLSLRQGALIIGQYF.

This clone showed up just a few times. V and J are TRBV6-6 and TRBJ2-1, with D perhaps matching TRBD1 (5 bases). V dropped 6 bases and J dropped 8 bases, with 23 bases sitting between them. The CDR3 covers 16 residues. Germline values: CDR1 MNHNY, CDR2 SVGAGI (reference sequence). This CDR3 reads CASSLKQGPLMDEQFF. CDR3 in DNA: TGTGCCAGCAGCCTAAAGCAGGGCCCCCTTATGGATGAGCAGTTCTTC.

This sequence joins TRBV9 and TRBJ2-3; D is perhaps TRBD2 (5 bases). The CDR3 runs 14 residues. Per the germline V gene, CDR1 is SGDLS and CDR2 is YYNGEE. V lost 0 bases and J 5 bases, leaving 10 bases between the germline ends. The CDR3 DNA follows: TGTGCCAGCAGCGTAGAGGTGACTATAGATACGCAGTATTTT. Encoded protein: CASSVEVTIDTQYF.

V gene TRBV18 combines with J gene TRBJ2-3; tentatively, D is TRBD1 (6 bases). The germline gives CDR1 KGHSH, CDR2 LQKENI. The CDR3 contains 14 residues. Trimming pared 0 bases from V and 6 bases from J, leaving 10 bases between. CDR3: CASSPPTRGDTQYF. In DNA, the CDR3 is TGTGCCAGCTCACCACCAACCAGGGGCGATACGCAGTATTTT.

The J gene is TRBJ2-7, the V gene TRBV7-9; no firm D call. The germline CDR1 and CDR2 sequences are SEHNR and FQNEAQ (reference sequence). The V gene lost 5 bases and the J gene lost 0 bases, with 11 bases spanning the gap. This CDR3 region has 14 residues. Here the CDR3 reads CASSPVYGSYEQYF. The CDR3 DNA reads as TGTGCCAGCAGCCCCGTCTACGGCTCCTACGAGCAGTACTTC.

In its sample, this clone was seen a few times. The rearrangement joins TRBV7-2 to TRBJ1-2; D gene uncertain. The CDR3 is made up of 15 amino acids. The V gene's germline CDR1 is SGHTA and CDR2 FQGNSA. Between the trimmed V and J ends, which lost 0 bases and 2 bases, there was a span of 10 bases. The CDR3 spells CASSLAPGLNYGYTF. The CDR3 region has the DNA TGTGCCAGCAGCTTAGCTCCTGGGCTAAACTATGGCTACACCTTC.

V usage is TRBV7-8 and J usage is TRBJ2-4; D unresolved. Trimming shortened V by 5 bases and J by 1 base, and 18 bases separated the two germline ends. CDR1 is SGHVS, CDR2 FQNEAQ, per germline. This CDR3 is 17 amino acids long. The CDR3 reads CASSTRRSPLAKNIQYF. CDR3 DNA: TGTGCCAGCAGCACCAGAAGGAGCCCTCTGGCCAAAAACATTCAGTACTTC. Supplemented by reference TRBV7-8 and TRBJ2-4, the full variable domain reads GAGVSQSPRYKVAKRGQDVALRCDPISGHVSLFWYQQALGQGPEFLTYFQNEAQLDKSGLPSDRFFAERPEGSVSTLKIQRTQQEDSAVYLCASSTRRSPLAKNIQYFGAGTRLSVL.

The chain couples TRBV2 to TRBJ2-2; possibly TRBD1 for D (6 bases). The germline V gene encodes CDR1 SNHLY and CDR2 FYNNEI. V was pared by 6 bases and J by 8 bases, with 10 bases between. CDR3 size: 12 residues. The CDR3 nucleotides read TGTGCCAGCAGCCTCGGACAGGGGGAGCTGTTTTTT. Protein: CASSLGQGELFF.

This clone was detected a few times. The gene calls are TRBV4-3 and TRBJ2-1, with TRBD2 matching over 11 bases. The germline gives CDR1 LGHNA, CDR2 YSLEER. This CDR3 contains 16 residues. The ends lost 2 bases at V and 10 bases at J; junction bases unmatched: 10. The CDR3 DNA reads as TGCGCCAGCAGCCAATCATCACTAGCGGGAGTGCGAGAGCAGTTCTTC. As protein: CASSQSSLAGVREQFF.

This clone was counted only a few times. The rearrangement joins TRBV29-1 to TRBJ2-7; D call uncertain. V gave up 5 bases and J gave up 0 bases, with 11 bases separating them. The CDR3 extends over 13 amino acids. Per the germline V gene, CDR1 is SQVTM and CDR2 is ANQGSEA. CDR3 amino acids: CSVTVSSSYEQYF. The CDR3 DNA sequence: TGCAGCGTTACAGTCAGTAGCTCCTACGAGCAGTACTTC.

This clone has only a few counts. This rearrangement joins TRBV4-2 to TRBJ2-7; no clear D. Trimming removed 0 bases at V and 6 bases at J, with 9 bases between. From germline, CDR1 is LGHNA and CDR2 YNFKEQ. The CDR3 contains 13 residues. DNA of the CDR3: TGTGCCAGCAGCCAAGATCGCGTGCTCGAGCAGTACTTC. Protein sequence: CASSQDRVLEQYF.